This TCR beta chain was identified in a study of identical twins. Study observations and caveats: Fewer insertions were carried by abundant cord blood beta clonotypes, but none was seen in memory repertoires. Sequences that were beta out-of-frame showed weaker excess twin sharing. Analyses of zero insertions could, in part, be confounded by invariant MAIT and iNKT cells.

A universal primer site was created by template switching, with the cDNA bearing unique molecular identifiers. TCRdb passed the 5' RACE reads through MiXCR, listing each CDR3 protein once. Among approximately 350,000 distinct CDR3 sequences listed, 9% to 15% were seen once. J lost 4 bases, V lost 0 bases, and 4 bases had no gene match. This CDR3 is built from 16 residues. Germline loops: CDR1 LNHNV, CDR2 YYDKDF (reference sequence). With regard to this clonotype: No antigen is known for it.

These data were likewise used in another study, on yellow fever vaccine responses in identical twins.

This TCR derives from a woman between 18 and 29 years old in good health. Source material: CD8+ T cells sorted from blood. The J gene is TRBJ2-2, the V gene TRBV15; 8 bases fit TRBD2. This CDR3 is CATSREGGGSTGELFF. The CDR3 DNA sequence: TGTGCCACCAGCAGAGAAGGCGGGGGGAGCACCGGGGAGCTGTTTTTT.